This T cell receptor beta chain was captured in a study of long-term antiretroviral therapy in people with HIV. Notes on the study in general: Gathering of blood took place between about 2004 and 2017, possibly under older ART regimens. Clonotypes expanded prior to ART showed repertoire dominance at all sampled time points.

There were no participants with HIV treated outside the United States. Remarks on this clone: Antigen unknown.

CDR3 length: 13 residues. Per germline, CDR1 PRHDT and CDR2 FYEKMQ (reference sequence). J gave up 1 base and V 5 bases, and 1 base lay outside the gene matches. A v3.0 immunoSEQ assay was performed at survey level. Repertoires were generated with immunoSEQ multiplex PCR, while TCRdb's copy carries only in-frame clones and drops some. This repertoire shows about 40,000 clones, about four fifths found once; its top ten account for 6.2%. Sequencing was performed on unsorted PBMCs, taken 1 year after starting antiretroviral therapy. The chain couples TRBV13 to TRBJ2-5, with TRBD1 identical over 7 bases. The origin of this receptor is a young man with HIV. The CDR3 nucleotides are TGTGCCAGCAGCACAGGGGCCCAAGAGACCCAGTACTTC. This sequence encodes CASSTGAQETQYF.